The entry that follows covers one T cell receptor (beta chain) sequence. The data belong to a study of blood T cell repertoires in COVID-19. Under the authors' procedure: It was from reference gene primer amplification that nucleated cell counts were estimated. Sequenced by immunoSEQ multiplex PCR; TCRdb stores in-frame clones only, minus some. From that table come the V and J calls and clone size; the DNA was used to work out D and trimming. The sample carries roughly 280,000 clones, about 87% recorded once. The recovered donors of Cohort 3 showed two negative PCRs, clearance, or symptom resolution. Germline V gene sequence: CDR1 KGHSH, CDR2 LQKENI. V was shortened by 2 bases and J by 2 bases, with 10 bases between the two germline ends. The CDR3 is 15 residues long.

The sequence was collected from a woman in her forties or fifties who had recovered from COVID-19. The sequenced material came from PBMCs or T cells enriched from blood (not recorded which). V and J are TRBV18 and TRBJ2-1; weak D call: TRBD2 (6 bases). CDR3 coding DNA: TGTGCCAGCTCACCAATGGGAGGCGCCTACAATGAGCAGTTCTTC. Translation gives CASSPMGGAYNEQFF.